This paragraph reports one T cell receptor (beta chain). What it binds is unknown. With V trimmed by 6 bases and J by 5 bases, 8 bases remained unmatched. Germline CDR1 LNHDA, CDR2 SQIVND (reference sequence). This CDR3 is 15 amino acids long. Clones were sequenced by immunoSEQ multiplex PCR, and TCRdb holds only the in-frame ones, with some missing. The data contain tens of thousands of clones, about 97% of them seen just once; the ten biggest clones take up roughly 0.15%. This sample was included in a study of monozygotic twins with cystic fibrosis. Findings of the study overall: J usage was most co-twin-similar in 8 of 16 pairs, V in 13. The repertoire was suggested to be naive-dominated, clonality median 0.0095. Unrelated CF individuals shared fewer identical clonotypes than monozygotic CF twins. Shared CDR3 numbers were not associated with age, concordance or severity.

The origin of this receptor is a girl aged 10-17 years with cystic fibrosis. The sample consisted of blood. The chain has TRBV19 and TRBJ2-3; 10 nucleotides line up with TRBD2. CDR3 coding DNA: TGTGCCAGTAGACCAGCGGGAGGGCCCGAAGATACGCAGTATTTT. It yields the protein CASRPAGGPEDTQYF.